The rows below give T cell receptor beta chains drawn from one sample of a study of blood T cell repertoires in COVID-19. The protocol was immunoSEQ multiplex PCR, while the TCRdb copy is restricted to in-frame clones and leaves out a portion. The sample includes some 170,000 clones, roughly 79% of them seen just once. Sequences were obtained from peripheral blood. The receptors shown here come from a woman between 65 and 79 years old with acute or convalescent COVID-19. CDR3s include the opening cysteine and the closing phenylalanine or tryptophan. The D gene is left open where the match is weak. Expanded clones get a size class; other rows say once, few or many, or leave the size out.

len	d_gene	abundance	v_gene	j_gene	CDR3aa	CDR3nt
15	.	.	TRBV23-1	TRBJ1-3	CASSQVVQGRNTIYF	TGCGCCAGCAGTCAAGTAGTCCAGGGAAGAAACACCATATATTTT
16	.	.	TRBV7-8	TRBJ1-2	CASSPRRVKTNYGYTF	TGTGCCAGCAGCCCCCGGCGGGTGAAAACCAACTATGGCTACACCTTC
16	TRBD2	.	TRBV5-1	TRBJ2-6	CASSWTGGGGANVLTF	TGCGCCAGCAGCTGGACGGGGGGAGGGGGGGCCAACGTCCTGACTTTC
17	TRBD1	.	TRBV5-1	TRBJ1-1	CASSLETGRRRNTEAFF	TGCGCCAGCAGCTTGGAGACAGGGCGAAGAAGGAACACTGAAGCTTTCTTT
15	TRBD2	.	TRBV5-1	TRBJ2-5	CASSLILGREETQYF	TGCGCCAGCAGCTTGATACTCGGGAGGGAAGAGACCCAGTACTTC
14	TRBD1	.	TRBV24-1	TRBJ2-7	CATSPGQGTYEQYF	TGTGCCACCAGTCCGGGACAGGGGACCTACGAGCAGTACTTC
13	.	.	TRBV30	TRBJ2-1	CAWSVLRANEQFF	TGTGCCTGGAGTGTATTGAGGGCCAATGAGCAGTTCTTC
13	TRBD1	.	TRBV6-5	TRBJ2-5	CASRWTGEETQYF	TGTGCCAGCAGATGGACAGGGGAAGAGACCCAGTACTTC
13	TRBD1	.	TRBV9	TRBJ2-5	CASSDRGGETQYF	TGTGCCAGCTCGGACAGGGGAGGAGAGACCCAGTACTTC
12	.	.	TRBV30	TRBJ2-2	CAWIPLTGELFF	TGTGCCTGGATCCCTTTAACCGGGGAGCTGTTTTTT
14	.	.	TRBV10-1	TRBJ2-1	CASSESGLLVEQFF	TGCGCCAGCAGTGAGTCAGGACTCTTGGTTGAGCAGTTCTTC
13	TRBD1	.	TRBV3-1/TRBV3-2	TRBJ1-1	CASSQGATGTAFF	TGTGCCAGCAGCCAGGGGGCGACAGGGACGGCTTTCTTT
15	.	once	TRBV5-5	TRBJ2-5	CASSSGSGQGETQYF	TGTGCCAGCAGCTCCGGTAGCGGTCAGGGAGAGACCCAGTACTTC
16	TRBD2	.	TRBV7-3	TRBJ2-1	CASSLSPASGIDEQFF	TGTGCCAGCAGCTTATCCCCTGCTAGCGGGATTGATGAGCAGTTCTTC
15	TRBD2	.	TRBV4-1	TRBJ2-7	CASSQFPLGGYEQYF	TGCGCCAGCAGCCAATTCCCTCTGGGAGGGTACGAGCAGTACTTC
15	TRBD1	.	TRBV18	TRBJ1-1	CASSQTIQGAGEAFF	TGTGCCAGCTCACAAACCATACAGGGGGCCGGTGAAGCTTTCTTT
15	TRBD2	.	TRBV7-3	TRBJ2-1	CASSPTSGSHNEQFF	TGTGCCAGCAGCCCTACTAGCGGGAGCCACAATGAGCAGTTCTTC
17	TRBD1	.	TRBV28	TRBJ1-5	CASSRRQGAPSNQPQHF	TGTGCCAGCAGTCGTCGTCAGGGGGCGCCGAGCAATCAGCCCCAGCATTTT
16	TRBD1	once	TRBV7-2	TRBJ2-5	CASSPRTGRSQETQYF	TGTGCCAGCAGCCCCCGGACAGGGAGGTCACAAGAGACCCAGTACTTC
12	.	.	TRBV24-1	TRBJ1-5	CATSDEGGPQHF	TGTGCCACCAGTGATGAGGGTGGACCCCAGCATTTT